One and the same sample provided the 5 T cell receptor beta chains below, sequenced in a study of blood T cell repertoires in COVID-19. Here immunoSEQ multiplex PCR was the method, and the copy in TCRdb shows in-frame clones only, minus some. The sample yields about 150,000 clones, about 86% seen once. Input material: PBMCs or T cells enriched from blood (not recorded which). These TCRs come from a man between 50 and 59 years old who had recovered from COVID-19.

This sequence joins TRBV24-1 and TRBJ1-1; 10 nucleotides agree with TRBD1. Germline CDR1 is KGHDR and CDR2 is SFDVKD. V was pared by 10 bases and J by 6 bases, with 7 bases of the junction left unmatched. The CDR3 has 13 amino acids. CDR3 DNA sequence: TGTGCCACGGGGACAGGGGAGGCCCCTGAAGCTTTCTTT. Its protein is CATGTGEAPEAFF.

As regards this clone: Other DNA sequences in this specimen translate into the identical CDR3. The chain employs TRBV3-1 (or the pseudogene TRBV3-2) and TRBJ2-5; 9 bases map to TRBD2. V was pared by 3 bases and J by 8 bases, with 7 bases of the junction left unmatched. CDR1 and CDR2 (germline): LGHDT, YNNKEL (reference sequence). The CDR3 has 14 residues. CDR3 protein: CASSQRGGGETQYF. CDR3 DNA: TGTGCCAGCAGCCAGCGGGGGGGCGGGGAAACCCAGTACTTC.

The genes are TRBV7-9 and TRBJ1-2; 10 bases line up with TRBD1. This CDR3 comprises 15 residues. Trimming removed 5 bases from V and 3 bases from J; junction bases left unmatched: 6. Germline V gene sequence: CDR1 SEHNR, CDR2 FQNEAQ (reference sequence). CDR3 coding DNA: TGTGCCAGCAGCGCACGACAGGGGGCAGACTATGGCTACACCTTC. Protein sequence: CASSARQGADYGYTF.

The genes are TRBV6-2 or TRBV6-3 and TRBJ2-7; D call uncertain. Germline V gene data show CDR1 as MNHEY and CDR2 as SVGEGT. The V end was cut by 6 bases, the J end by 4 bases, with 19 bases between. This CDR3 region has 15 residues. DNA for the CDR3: TGTGCCAGCAGACCTTCTGGTAGCCGGGTGTACGAGCAGTACTTC. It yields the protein CASRPSGSRVYEQYF.

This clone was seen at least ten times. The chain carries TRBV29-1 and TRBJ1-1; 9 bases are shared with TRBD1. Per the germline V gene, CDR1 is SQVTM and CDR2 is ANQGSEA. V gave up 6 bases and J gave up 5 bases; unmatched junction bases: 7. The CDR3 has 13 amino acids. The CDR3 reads CSVPGTGRTEAFF. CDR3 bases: TGCAGCGTCCCCGGGACAGGGAGGACTGAAGCTTTCTTT.